These 19 T cell receptor beta chains came from one sample sequenced in a study of T cells expressing NK-cell markers. TCRdb re-analyzed the 5' RACE reads; it lists each CDR3 protein once, without DNA. The sample has approximately 150,000 distinct CDR3 sequences. Sequenced: blood T cells: a sorted CD56 or NKG2C T cell subset, CD4+ or CD8+ T cells, or bulk PBMC T cells (not recorded which). These receptors all stem from a man between 18 and 29 years old in good health.

The chain combines TRBV27 with TRBJ1-5; TCRdb selects TRBD1, and the lack of DNA leaves this call unchecked. Per the germline V gene, CDR1 is MNHEY and CDR2 is SMNVEV (reference sequence). The CDR3 length is 13 residues. This CDR3 reads CASAFGSGQPQHF.

The CDR3 here is CASSYGRALDTEAFF. The chain recombines TRBV5-4 with TRBJ1-1. This CDR3 has 15 amino acids. Germline V gives CDR1 SGHNT, CDR2 YYREEE (reference sequence).

The genes are TRBV19 and TRBJ1-3; lacking DNA, the TRBD1 call made by TCRdb goes unchecked. The CDR3 is 14 amino acids. Germline CDR1 and CDR2: LNHDA and SQIVND (reference sequence). CDR3 region: CASSSRGSGNTIYF.

The J gene is TRBJ2-5, the V gene TRBV20-1; TCRdb lists TRBD2, though no DNA is available to test this call. The CDR3 contains 14 residues. Germline V CDR1 and CDR2: DFQATT, SNEGSKA (reference sequence). CDR3 sequence: CSKGGPGFQETQYF.

The chain uses TRBV29-1 and TRBJ2-7. The CDR3 consists of 13 residues. Germline assignment: CDR1 SQVTM and CDR2 ANQGSEA. CDR3 amino acids: CSVLTGTTSEQYF.

The chain combines TRBV7-2 with TRBJ2-1. Germline V lookup: CDR1 SGHTA, CDR2 FQGNSA. The length of the CDR3 is 14 residues. This chain's CDR3 is CASSLVEVDNEQFF.

V and J are TRBV5-1 and TRBJ2-4; TCRdb indicates TRBD2, and absent DNA this call remains unverified. Germline CDR1 reads SGHRS; CDR2 reads YFSETQ. The CDR3 is 17 amino acids. The chain's CDR3 is CASSLGTATLAKNIQYF.

The chain couples TRBV4-2 to TRBJ2-5; TCRdb names TRBD2, which stays unverified in the absence of DNA. This CDR3 is 17 amino acids long. Germline values: CDR1 LGHNA, CDR2 YNFKEQ. The CDR3 is CASSQGTLAGGPETQYF.

The chain combines TRBV5-4 with TRBJ2-7; checking the TCRdb D call of TRBD1 is not possible without DNA. In germline, CDR1 is SGHNT, CDR2 YYREEE (reference sequence). CDR3 length: 12 amino acids. The chain's CDR3 is CASSGDRVEQYF.

The chain is built from TRBV18 and TRBJ2-3; lacking DNA, the TRBD2 call made by TCRdb goes unchecked. Germline assignment: CDR1 KGHSH and CDR2 LQKENI. The CDR3 is made up of 14 amino acids. The CDR3 is CASEGGNEADTQYF. The full variable domain, in which reference TRBV18 and TRBJ2-3 provide the parts outside the CDR3, is NAGVMQNPRHLVRRRGQEARLRCSPMKGHSHVYWYRQLPEEGLKFMVYLQKENIIDESGMPKERFSAEFPKEGPSILRIQQVVRGDSAAYFCASEGGNEADTQYFGPGTRLTVL.

The chain employs TRBV7-9 and TRBJ2-5; the TRBD2 assignment by TCRdb is unverifiable without DNA. Germline V gives CDR1 SEHNR, CDR2 FQNEAQ (reference sequence). The CDR3 totals 15 residues. Here the CDR3 reads CASSSMTSGDETQYF.

This rearrangement joins TRBV4-3 to TRBJ2-7; TCRdb's D gene call, TRBD1, goes unchecked for lack of DNA. CDR1 is LGHNA and CDR2 is YSLEER in the germline V gene. The CDR3 extends over 14 amino acids. CDR3: CASSQVIGGNEQYF.

This rearrangement joins TRBV12-3 or TRBV12-4 to TRBJ2-7. CDR3 length equals 14 residues. CDR3 amino acids: CASRYSHNSYEQYF.

The chain joins TRBV4-3 to TRBJ1-3. The CDR3 runs 15 residues. Germline assignment: CDR1 LGHNA and CDR2 YSLEER. The CDR3 here is CASSQEQAPGDTIYF.

J is TRBJ2-7 and V is TRBV4-2; TCRdb's assignment of TRBD1 cannot be checked, as there is no DNA. This CDR3 region has 12 residues. Germline V CDR1 and CDR2: LGHNA, YNFKEQ. The CDR3 is CASSQGGYEQYF.

The chain recombines TRBV9 with TRBJ2-5; TCRdb gives TRBD2 as the D gene, but with no DNA this cannot be confirmed. The CDR3 covers 14 residues. Germline CDR1 SGDLS, CDR2 YYNGEE. CDR3 in amino acids: CASSPGVPGETQYF.

The V and J genes are TRBV5-1 and TRBJ2-1. The CDR3 totals 14 residues. Germline V gene lookup returns CDR1 SGHRS and CDR2 YFSETQ. This CDR3 reads CASSWPTVYNEQFF.

This chain joins TRBV18 and TRBJ2-7; absent DNA, TCRdb's TRBD2 call cannot be checked. The CDR3 loop spans 16 amino acids. CDR1 and CDR2 (germline): KGHSH, LQKENI. CDR3 amino acids: CASSLYPTSGREEQYF.

The chain combines TRBV4-3 with TRBJ2-3; TCRdb selects TRBD1, and the lack of DNA leaves this call unchecked. This CDR3 contains 15 residues. Germline V gene sequence: CDR1 LGHNA, CDR2 YSLEER. CDR3 in amino acids: CASSQDAGDGDTQYF.